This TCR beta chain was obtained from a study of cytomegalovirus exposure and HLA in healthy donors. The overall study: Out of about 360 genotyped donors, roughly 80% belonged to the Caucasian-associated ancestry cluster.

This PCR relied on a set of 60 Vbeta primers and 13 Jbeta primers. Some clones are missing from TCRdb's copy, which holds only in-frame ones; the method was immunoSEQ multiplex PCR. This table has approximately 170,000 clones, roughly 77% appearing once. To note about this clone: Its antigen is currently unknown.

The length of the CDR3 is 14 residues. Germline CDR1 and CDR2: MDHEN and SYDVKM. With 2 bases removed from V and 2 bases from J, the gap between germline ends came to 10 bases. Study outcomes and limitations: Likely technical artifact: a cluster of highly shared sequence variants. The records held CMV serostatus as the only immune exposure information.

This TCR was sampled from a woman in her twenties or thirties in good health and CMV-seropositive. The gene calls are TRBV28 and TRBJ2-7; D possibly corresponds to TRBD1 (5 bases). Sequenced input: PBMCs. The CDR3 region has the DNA TGTGCCAGCAGTTTAGGGGCCGCTACCTACGAGCAGTACTTC. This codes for CASSLGAATYEQYF.